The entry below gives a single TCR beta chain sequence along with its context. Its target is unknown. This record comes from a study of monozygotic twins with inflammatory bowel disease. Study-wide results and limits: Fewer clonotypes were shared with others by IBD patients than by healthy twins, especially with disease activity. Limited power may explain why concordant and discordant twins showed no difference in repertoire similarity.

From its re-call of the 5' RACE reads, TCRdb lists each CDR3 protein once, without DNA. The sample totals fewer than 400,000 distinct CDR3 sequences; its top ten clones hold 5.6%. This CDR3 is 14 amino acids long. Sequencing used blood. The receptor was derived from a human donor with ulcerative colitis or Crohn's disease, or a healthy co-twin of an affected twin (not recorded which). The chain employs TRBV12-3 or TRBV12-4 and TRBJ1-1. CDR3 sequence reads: CASSGPSPNTEAFF.